This is a list of T cell receptor beta chains from one sample in a study of blood T cell repertoires in COVID-19. Method: immunoSEQ multiplex PCR; TCRdb's copy keeps in-frame clones and lacks some. The sample records 42,000 or so clones, around 80% being singletons. Sequenced material: peripheral blood. The receptors were gathered from a man older than 75 with acute or convalescent COVID-19. Both conserved end residues are part of each CDR3. Each record gives: clone size, J gene, D gene, V gene, CDR3 DNA, CDR3 protein. D genes are given only for firm matches. Clone size is not always given. Where it is, it says once, few, many or a class for expanded clones.

clone_size: few
j_call: TRBJ1-2
d_call: -
v_call: TRBV13
cdr3_nt: TGTGCCAGCAGCTCCTCCGGGAGCGGCTACACCTTC
cdr3_aa: CASSSSGSGYTF

clone_size: -
j_call: TRBJ2-4
d_call: TRBD1
v_call: TRBV6-1
cdr3_nt: TGTGCCAGCAGTGAGGCCAGGGGGAGAGGTCGAGCCAAAAACATTCAGTACTTC
cdr3_aa: CASSEARGRGRAKNIQYF

clone_size: once
j_call: TRBJ1-2
d_call: -
v_call: TRBV6-5
cdr3_nt: TGTGCCAGTGGCACTAATATACTATATGGCTACACCTTC
cdr3_aa: CASGTNILYGYTF

clone_size: -
j_call: TRBJ1-5
d_call: -
v_call: TRBV7-8
cdr3_nt: TGTGCCAGCAGTGGACAGCCTAATCAGCCCCAGCATTTT
cdr3_aa: CASSGQPNQPQHF

clone_size: few
j_call: TRBJ1-3
d_call: TRBD1
v_call: TRBV12-5
cdr3_nt: TGTGCTAGTGCTTTTGGTGTGGGACAGGGGGCTTCTGGAAACACCATATATTTT
cdr3_aa: CASAFGVGQGASGNTIYF

clone_size: few
j_call: TRBJ2-7
d_call: -
v_call: TRBV12-3/TRBV12-4
cdr3_nt: TGTGCCAGCAGATCTCGACCAGGCGAGCAGTACTTC
cdr3_aa: CASRSRPGEQYF

clone_size: -
j_call: TRBJ2-3
d_call: TRBD2
v_call: TRBV7-3
cdr3_nt: TGTGCCAGCAGTTTTATGGGACTAGCGGAAGATACGCAGTATTTT
cdr3_aa: CASSFMGLAEDTQYF

clone_size: -
j_call: TRBJ1-6
d_call: -
v_call: TRBV30
cdr3_nt: TGTGCCTGGAGTGTGGGAGCAGCCGTAAGCTCCTATAATTCACCCCTCCACTTT
cdr3_aa: CAWSVGAAVSSYNSPLHF

clone_size: -
j_call: TRBJ2-7
d_call: -
v_call: TRBV6-5
cdr3_nt: TGTGCCAGCAGTTACGCGGTGACGCCTACCTACGAGCAGTACTTC
cdr3_aa: CASSYAVTPTYEQYF

clone_size: -
j_call: TRBJ2-5
d_call: -
v_call: TRBV7-9
cdr3_nt: TGTGCCAGCAGCATATCCCAAGAGACCCAGTACTTC
cdr3_aa: CASSISQETQYF

clone_size: -
j_call: TRBJ1-6
d_call: -
v_call: TRBV3-1/TRBV3-2
cdr3_nt: TGTGCCAGCAGCCAGTCCGGCTCTTACAGGGCTAATTCACCCCTCCACTTT
cdr3_aa: CASSQSGSYRANSPLHF

clone_size: -
j_call: TRBJ2-1
d_call: TRBD2
v_call: TRBV18
cdr3_nt: TGTGCCAGCTCACCACCCGCCCTAGCGGGGGGCACCCCCGGGGCCAGGGAGCAGTTCTTC
cdr3_aa: CASSPPALAGGTPGAREQFF

clone_size: -
j_call: TRBJ2-2
d_call: -
v_call: TRBV5-1
cdr3_nt: TGCGCCAGCAGCTTGGGCAACTCGAACACCGGGGAGCTGTTTTTT
cdr3_aa: CASSLGNSNTGELFF

clone_size: -
j_call: TRBJ2-7
d_call: -
v_call: TRBV6-5
cdr3_nt: TGTGCCAGCAGGAGGGACAACACTTACGAGCAGTACTTC
cdr3_aa: CASRRDNTYEQYF

clone_size: -
j_call: TRBJ2-7
d_call: -
v_call: TRBV7-9
cdr3_nt: TGTGCCAGCAGCTTAGGTGGGCCAGGGTACTACGAGCAGTACTTC
cdr3_aa: CASSLGGPGYYEQYF

clone_size: once
j_call: TRBJ2-4
d_call: -
v_call: TRBV7-9
cdr3_nt: TGTGCCAGCAGCTTAGTCGGGGATGACCTAGCCAAAAACATTCAGTACTTC
cdr3_aa: CASSLVGDDLAKNIQYF

clone_size: many
j_call: TRBJ2-1
d_call: -
v_call: TRBV5-4
cdr3_nt: TGTGCCAGCAGCCAGCGGGGCAGGGGCAATGAGCAGTTCTTC
cdr3_aa: CASSQRGRGNEQFF

clone_size: -
j_call: TRBJ2-1
d_call: -
v_call: TRBV20-1
cdr3_nt: TGCAGTGTCAGGGGGGATGAGCAGTTCTTC
cdr3_aa: CSVRGDEQFF

clone_size: -
j_call: TRBJ1-1
d_call: TRBD1
v_call: TRBV5-4
cdr3_nt: TGTGCCAGCACCCAGGGGGGATTCTCATTCACTGAAGCTTTCTTT
cdr3_aa: CASTQGGFSFTEAFF

clone_size: -
j_call: TRBJ2-7
d_call: -
v_call: TRBV2
cdr3_nt: TGTGCCAGCAACATCTTCGCCTTCGGTCGACAGGCCTACGAGCAGTACTTC
cdr3_aa: CASNIFAFGRQAYEQYF

clone_size: -
j_call: TRBJ1-6
d_call: -
v_call: TRBV5-6
cdr3_nt: TGTGCCAGCAGCTTGGGGATCGGGGATTCACCCCTCCACTTT
cdr3_aa: CASSLGIGDSPLHF

clone_size: -
j_call: TRBJ1-1
d_call: -
v_call: TRBV25-1
cdr3_nt: TGTGCCAGCAGTGGGGCGGGGCGCAGCACTGAAGCTTTCTTT
cdr3_aa: CASSGAGRSTEAFF

clone_size: -
j_call: TRBJ1-2
d_call: -
v_call: TRBV27
cdr3_nt: TGTGCCAGCAGTTACACAGGCCGTAACTATGGCTACACCTTC
cdr3_aa: CASSYTGRNYGYTF

clone_size: -
j_call: TRBJ1-1
d_call: -
v_call: TRBV7-6
cdr3_nt: TGTGCCAGCAGCTTTTTATCGGAGATGAACACTGAAGCTTTCTTT
cdr3_aa: CASSFLSEMNTEAFF

clone_size: -
j_call: TRBJ2-2
d_call: -
v_call: TRBV6-5
cdr3_nt: TGTGCCAGCGGCGGACAATCCACCGGGGAGCTGTTTTTT
cdr3_aa: CASGGQSTGELFF

clone_size: -
j_call: TRBJ2-2
d_call: -
v_call: TRBV27
cdr3_nt: TGTGCCAGCAGTTTATCGATCGGTGGCGGGGAGCTGTTTTTT
cdr3_aa: CASSLSIGGGELFF

clone_size: -
j_call: TRBJ1-5
d_call: TRBD1
v_call: TRBV11-3
cdr3_nt: TGTGCCAGCAGCCTAGGGGAGGACAGGGCCGTCGTTGAGCCCCAGCATTTT
cdr3_aa: CASSLGEDRAVVEPQHF

clone_size: few
j_call: TRBJ2-7
d_call: -
v_call: TRBV12-3/TRBV12-4
cdr3_nt: TGTGCCAGCAGTTTAAAGGGGGCCTACGAGCAGTACTTC
cdr3_aa: CASSLKGAYEQYF

clone_size: -
j_call: TRBJ1-6
d_call: -
v_call: TRBV12-3/TRBV12-4
cdr3_nt: TGTGCCAGCAGCCGGGTGGCTTCACCCCTCCACTTT
cdr3_aa: CASSRVASPLHF